The rows below give T cell receptor beta chains drawn from one sample of a study of T-cell reconstitution after alpha-beta-depleted transplantation in children. Each CDR3 protein gets one entry after TCRdb re-called the PCR reads with MiXCR. The sample yields fewer than 750,000 distinct CDR3 sequences, approximately 30% seen once. The input for sequencing was PBMCs, taken before TCRalphabeta/CD19-depleted stem cell transplant. The receptor set was obtained from a boy younger than two with Wiskott-Aldrich syndrome, due to receive a stem cell transplant. Both conserved end residues are part of each CDR3. A D gene is named only where the DNA matches it firmly. A row's size may be missing; if present it is once, few, many or a size class.

few	TRBV13	TRBD2	TRBJ2-1	TGTGCCAGCAGCTCCCCAGCGGGAGGCCTCAATGAGCAGTTCTTC	CASSSPAGGLNEQFF
NA	TRBV20-1	NA	TRBJ1-2	TGCAGTGCTGACGACTATGGCTACACCTTC	CSADDYGYTF
few	TRBV3-1	NA	TRBJ2-6	TGTGCCAGCAGCCGGGATACTGGGGCCAACGTCCTGACTTTC	CASSRDTGANVLTF
few	TRBV5-1	NA	TRBJ2-3	TGCGCCAGCAGCTTTGGGCAGGGCGACGATACGCAGTATTTT	CASSFGQGDDTQYF
many	TRBV4-2	TRBD2	TRBJ2-5	TGTGCCAGCAGCCACAGCGGGAGGGCGGAACAAGAGACCCAGTACTTC	CASSHSGRAEQETQYF
NA	TRBV5-4	TRBD2	TRBJ2-1	TGTGCCATCTGCCTGGCCCCGCTAGCGGGAGGGGGGTCCTACAATGAGCAGTTCTTC	CAICLAPLAGGGSYNEQFF
few	TRBV4-1	NA	TRBJ2-3	TGCGCCAGCAGCCAAGACAGAGGGCCTAGCACAGATACGCAGTATTTT	CASSQDRGPSTDTQYF
once	TRBV10-3	TRBD2	TRBJ2-1	TGTGCCATCAGCGCGGGAGGAGTGGGGGAGCAGTTCTTC	CAISAGGVGEQFF
few	TRBV3-1	NA	TRBJ1-3	TGTGCCAGCAGCCACTTAGGAAACACCATATATTTT	CASSHLGNTIYF
NA	TRBV5-1	TRBD1	TRBJ2-7	TGCGCCAGCAGCTTGGACGGGACAGGGTTCTCTAGCGGCTACGAGCAGTACTTC	CASSLDGTGFSSGYEQYF
NA	TRBV12-3/TRBV12-4	NA	TRBJ1-2	TGTGCCAGCAGTTTAGCGCCTCCCGGGACGCTATATGGCTACACCTTC	CASSLAPPGTLYGYTF
once	TRBV20-1	NA	TRBJ2-2	TGCAGTGCTAGAGATCCGGGGCGGGGAACAGGCGGGGAGCTGTTTTTT	CSARDPGRGTGGELFF
NA	TRBV19	TRBD2	TRBJ2-5	TGTGCCAGTAGTCCCCGTAGACTAGCGGGAGAAGAGACCCAGTACTTC	CASSPRRLAGEETQYF
NA	TRBV29-1	NA	TRBJ1-2	TGCAGCGTTCTAGGGTACGATGGCTACACCTTC	CSVLGYDGYTF
NA	TRBV28	TRBD2	TRBJ2-5	TGTGCCAGCAGGGGACCGAGCGGGAGCGAGGAGACCCAGTACTTC	CASRGPSGSEETQYF
few	TRBV7-2	NA	TRBJ2-1	TGTGCCAGTAGCCCGGACGGGACGACGTACAATGAGCAGTTCTTC	CASSPDGTTYNEQFF
NA	TRBV11-2	TRBD1	TRBJ1-6	TGTGCCAGCAGCTTAGGACGGACAGGGAATTCACCCCTCCACTTT	CASSLGRTGNSPLHF
few	TRBV20-1	NA	TRBJ1-2	TGCAGTGCTAGAGATAAACCCTATGGCTACACCTTC	CSARDKPYGYTF
NA	TRBV5-1	NA	TRBJ1-6	TGCGCCAGTCGAGAGGTTGGGGGGAATAATTCACCCCTCCACTTT	CASREVGGNNSPLHF
few	TRBV7-9	NA	TRBJ2-5	TGTGCCAGCAGCTTCGGACTGCCAGGAAACCAAGAGACCCAGTACTTC	CASSFGLPGNQETQYF